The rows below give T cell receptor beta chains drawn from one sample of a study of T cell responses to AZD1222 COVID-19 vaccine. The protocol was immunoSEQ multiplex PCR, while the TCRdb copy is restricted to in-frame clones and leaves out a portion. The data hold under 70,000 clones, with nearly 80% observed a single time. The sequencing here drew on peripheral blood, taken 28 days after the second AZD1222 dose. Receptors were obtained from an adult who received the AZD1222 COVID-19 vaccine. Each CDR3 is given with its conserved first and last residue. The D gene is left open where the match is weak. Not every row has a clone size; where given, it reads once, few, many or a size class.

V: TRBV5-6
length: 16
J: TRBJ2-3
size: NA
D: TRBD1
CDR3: CASSFYSGGTADTQYF
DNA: TGTGCCAGCAGCTTTTATTCAGGGGGAACGGCAGATACGCAGTATTTT

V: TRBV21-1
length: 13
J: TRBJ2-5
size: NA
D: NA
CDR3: CASQVRDQETQYF
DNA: TGTGCCTCCCAGGTGCGGGACCAAGAGACCCAGTACTTC

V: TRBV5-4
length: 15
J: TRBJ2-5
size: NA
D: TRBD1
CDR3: CASSSGTGWGETQYF
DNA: TGTGCCAGCAGCTCCGGGACAGGGTGGGGGGAGACCCAGTACTTC

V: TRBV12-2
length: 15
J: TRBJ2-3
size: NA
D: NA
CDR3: CASRLVMRGEDTQYF
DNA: TGTGCAAGTCGCTTAGTGATGCGGGGGGAAGATACGCAGTATTTT

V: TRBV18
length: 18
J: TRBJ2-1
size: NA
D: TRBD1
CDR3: CASSLRDRLTSSYNEQFF
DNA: TGTGCCAGCTCCCTCCGGGACAGGTTGACGAGCTCCTACAATGAGCAGTTCTTC

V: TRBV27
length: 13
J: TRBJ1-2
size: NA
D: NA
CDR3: CASSLTRNYGYTF
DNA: TGTGCCAGCAGTTTGACGAGAAACTATGGCTACACCTTC

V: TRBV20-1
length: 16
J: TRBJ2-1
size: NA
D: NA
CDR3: CSASRMGDESNWEQFF
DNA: TGCAGTGCTAGTCGGATGGGGGACGAATCAAATTGGGAGCAGTTCTTC

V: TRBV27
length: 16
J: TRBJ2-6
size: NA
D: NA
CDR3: CASSFSGRSGANVLTF
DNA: TGTGCCAGCAGTTTTTCTGGCCGCTCTGGGGCCAACGTCCTGACTTTC

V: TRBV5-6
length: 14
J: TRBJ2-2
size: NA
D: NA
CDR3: CASSRTENTGELFF
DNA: TGTGCCAGCAGCCGGACAGAAAACACCGGGGAGCTGTTTTTT

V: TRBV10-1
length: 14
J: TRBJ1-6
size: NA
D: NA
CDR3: CASSALGYNSPLHF
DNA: TGCGCCAGCAGTGCCCTGGGGTATAATTCACCCCTCCACTTT

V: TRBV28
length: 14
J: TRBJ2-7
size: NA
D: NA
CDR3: CASTKPSSGYEQYF
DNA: TGTGCCAGCACCAAACCTTCTTCCGGGTACGAGCAGTACTTC

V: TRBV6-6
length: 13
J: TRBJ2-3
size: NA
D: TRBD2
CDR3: CASKELASNTQYF
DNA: TGTGCCAGCAAGGAACTAGCGTCCAATACGCAGTATTTT

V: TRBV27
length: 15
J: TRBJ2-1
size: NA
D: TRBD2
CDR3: CASSPGLAGGDEQFF
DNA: TGTGCCAGCAGTCCTGGACTAGCGGGAGGGGATGAGCAGTTCTTC

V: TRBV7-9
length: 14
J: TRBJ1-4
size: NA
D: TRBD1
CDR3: CASNRDRATEKLFF
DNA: TGTGCCAGCAACCGCGACAGGGCCACTGAAAAACTGTTTTTT

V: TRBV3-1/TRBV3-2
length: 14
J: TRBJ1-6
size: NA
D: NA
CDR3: CASSHGTRNSPLHF
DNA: TGTGCCAGCAGCCACGGGACAAGAAATTCACCCCTCCACTTT

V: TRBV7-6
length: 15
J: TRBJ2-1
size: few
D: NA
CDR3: CASSRTVTRPNEQFF
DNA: TGTGCCAGCAGCCGTACAGTTACCAGACCCAATGAGCAGTTCTTC

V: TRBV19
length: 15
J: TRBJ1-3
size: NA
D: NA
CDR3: CASSMALFSGNTIYF
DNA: TGTGCCAGTAGTATGGCCCTTTTCTCTGGAAACACCATATATTTT

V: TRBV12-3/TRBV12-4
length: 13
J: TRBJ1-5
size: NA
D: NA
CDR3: CASRGGVNQPQHF
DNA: TGTGCCAGCAGGGGAGGGGTTAATCAGCCCCAGCATTTT

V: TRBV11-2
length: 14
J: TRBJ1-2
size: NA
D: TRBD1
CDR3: CASSPRTGGHGYTF
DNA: TGTGCCAGCAGCCCCCGGACAGGGGGGCATGGCTACACCTTC

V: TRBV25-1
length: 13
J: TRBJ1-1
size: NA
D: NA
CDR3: CASSQRVNTEAFF
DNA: TGTGCCAGCAGTCAGCGGGTGAACACTGAAGCTTTCTTT

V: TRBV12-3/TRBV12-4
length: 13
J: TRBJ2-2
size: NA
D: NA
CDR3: CASRGTNTGELFF
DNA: TGTGCCAGCAGGGGGACGAACACCGGGGAGCTGTTTTTT

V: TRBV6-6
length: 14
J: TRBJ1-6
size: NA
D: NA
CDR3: CASTYYSTTSPLHF
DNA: TGTGCCAGCACCTACTACTCCACGACTTCACCCCTCCACTTT

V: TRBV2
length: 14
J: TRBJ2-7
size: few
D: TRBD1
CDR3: CASRTGEHSYEQYF
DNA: TGTGCCAGCAGGACAGGGGAACACTCCTACGAGCAGTACTTC

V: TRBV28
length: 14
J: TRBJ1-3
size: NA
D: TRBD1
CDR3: CASSSGQGIYTIYF
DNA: TGTGCCAGCAGTTCGGGACAGGGTATATACACCATATATTTT

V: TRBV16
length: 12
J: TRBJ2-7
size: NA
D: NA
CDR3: CASSQWGDEQYF
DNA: TGTGCCAGCAGCCAATGGGGGGACGAGCAGTACTTC

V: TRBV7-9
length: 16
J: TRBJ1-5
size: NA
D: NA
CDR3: CASSTGLPLSNQPQHF
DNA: TGTGCCAGCAGTACAGGACTACCTCTTAGCAATCAGCCCCAGCATTTT

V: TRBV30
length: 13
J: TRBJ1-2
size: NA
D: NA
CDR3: CAWSELKGTGYTF
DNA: TGTGCCTGGAGCGAACTAAAGGGCACCGGCTACACCTTC

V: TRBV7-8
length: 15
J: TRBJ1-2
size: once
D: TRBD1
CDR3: CASSLDGGGNYGYTF
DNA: TGTGCCAGCAGCTTAGACGGAGGGGGCAACTATGGCTACACCTTC

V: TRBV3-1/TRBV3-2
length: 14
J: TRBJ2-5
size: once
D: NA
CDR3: CASKRTRLSETQYF
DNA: TGTGCCAGCAAGAGGACACGTCTTTCGGAGACCCAGTACTTC

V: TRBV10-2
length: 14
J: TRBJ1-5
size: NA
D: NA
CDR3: CASSLGRGTQPQHF
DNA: TGCGCCAGCAGCCTCGGGCGTGGGACACAGCCCCAGCATTTT

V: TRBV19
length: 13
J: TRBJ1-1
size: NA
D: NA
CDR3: CARWLKVVTEAFF
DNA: TGTGCCAGATGGTTAAAGGTAGTTACTGAAGCTTTCTTT

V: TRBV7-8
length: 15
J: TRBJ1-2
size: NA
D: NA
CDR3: CASSLATPHRAGYTF
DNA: TGTGCCAGCAGCTTAGCGACCCCCCACAGGGCGGGCTACACCTTC

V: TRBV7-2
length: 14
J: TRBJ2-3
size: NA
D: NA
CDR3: CASSPSIRADTQYF
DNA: TGTGCCAGCAGCCCTTCTATAAGGGCAGATACGCAGTATTTT

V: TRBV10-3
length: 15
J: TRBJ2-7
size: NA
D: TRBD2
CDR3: CAISQTSGDSYEQCF
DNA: TGTGCCATCAGCCAGACTAGCGGGGACTCCTACGAGCAGTGCTTC

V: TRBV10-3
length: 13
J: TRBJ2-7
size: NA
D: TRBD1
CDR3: CAITPGQNYEQYF
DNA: TGTGCCATCACCCCGGGACAGAACTACGAGCAGTACTTC

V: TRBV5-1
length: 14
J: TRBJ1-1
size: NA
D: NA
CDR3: CASSLVGGGTEAFF
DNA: TGCGCCAGCAGCTTGGTCGGGGGAGGGACTGAAGCTTTCTTT

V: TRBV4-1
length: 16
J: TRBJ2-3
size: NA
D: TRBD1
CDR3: CASSQVQGQGTDTQYF
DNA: TGCGCCAGCAGCCAGGTCCAGGGACAGGGCACAGATACGCAGTATTTT

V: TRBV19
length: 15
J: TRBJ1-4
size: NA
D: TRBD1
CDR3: CASRDRGPTNEKLFF
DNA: TGTGCCAGTAGGGACAGGGGCCCAACTAATGAAAAACTGTTTTTT

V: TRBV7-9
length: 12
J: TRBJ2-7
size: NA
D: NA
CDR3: CASSLGMGEQYF
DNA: TGTGCCAGCAGCTTAGGGATGGGCGAGCAGTACTTC

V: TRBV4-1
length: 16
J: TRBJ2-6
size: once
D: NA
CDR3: CASSPRGISGANVLTF
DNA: TGCGCCAGCAGCCCACGCGGGATCTCTGGGGCCAACGTCCTGACTTTC

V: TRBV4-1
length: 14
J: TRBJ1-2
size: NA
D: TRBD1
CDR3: CASSQGQHNYGYTF
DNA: TGCGCCAGCAGCCAGGGACAGCATAACTATGGCTACACCTTC

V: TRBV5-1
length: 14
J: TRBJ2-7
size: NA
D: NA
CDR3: CASSFGRDTYEQYF
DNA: TGCGCCAGCAGCTTCGGCAGGGATACCTACGAGCAGTACTTC

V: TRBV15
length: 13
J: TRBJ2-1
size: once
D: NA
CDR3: CATSPRVDREQFF
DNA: TGTGCCACCAGCCCCCGGGTCGACCGTGAGCAGTTCTTC

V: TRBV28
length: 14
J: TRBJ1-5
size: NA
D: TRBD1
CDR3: CASRPGQLSQPQHF
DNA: TGTGCCAGCAGGCCGGGACAGTTGTCTCAGCCCCAGCATTTT

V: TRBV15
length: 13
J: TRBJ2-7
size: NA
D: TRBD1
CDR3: CATSRGQGREQYF
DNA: TGTGCCACCTCGAGGGGACAGGGGCGCGAGCAGTACTTC

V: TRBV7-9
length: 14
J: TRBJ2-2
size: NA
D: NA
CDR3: CASSLAVVTGELFF
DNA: TGTGCCAGCAGCTTAGCGGTGGTCACCGGGGAGCTGTTTTTT

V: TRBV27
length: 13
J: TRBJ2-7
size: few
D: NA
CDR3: CASSLGGSYEQYF
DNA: TGTGCCAGCAGTTTGGGGGGCTCCTACGAGCAGTACTTC

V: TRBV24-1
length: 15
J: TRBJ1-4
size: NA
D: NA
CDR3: CATSDWRDTNEKLFF
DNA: TGTGCCACCAGTGATTGGAGGGACACTAATGAAAAACTGTTTTTT